This TCR beta chain was recorded in a study of control samples from healthy donors and cancer patients. Germline V gene sequence: CDR1 ENHRY, CDR2 SYGVKD. The trim removed 4 bases at V and 1 base at J, leaving 9 bases unmatched. This CDR3 comprises 19 residues. Repertoires were generated with immunoSEQ multiplex PCR, while TCRdb's copy carries only in-frame clones and drops some. The sample shows 110,000 to 150,000 clones, about 90% of them seen only once. On this clone: Other nucleotide sequences from this sample produce the same CDR3.

The sequencing sample was made of blood. This TCR derives from a man younger than 30 in good health. The V gene is TRBV10-3, the J gene TRBJ2-5, with 16 bases fitting TRBD2. Written as DNA, the CDR3 is TGTGCCATCAGTGGTCGACAGGGGACTAGCGGGGGGGCCCAAGAGACCCAGTACTTC. Amino acid sequence: CAISGRQGTSGGAQETQYF.